The rows below give T cell receptor beta chains drawn from one sample of a study of blood T cell repertoires in COVID-19. Sequencing was performed with immunoSEQ multiplex PCR; in TCRdb, only in-frame clones are kept and a portion is missing. Here the sample spans roughly 290,000 clones, approximately 90% being singletons. The sample was peripheral blood. These receptors were obtained from a man between 25 and 39 years old with acute or convalescent COVID-19. The CDR3 runs from the conserved cysteine through the conserved F or W. Each record gives: CDR3 protein, J gene, V gene.

CDR3 protein: CASSEYRDSGEKLFF; J gene: TRBJ1-4; V gene: TRBV25-1
CDR3 protein: CASSSGTSGRVQYF; J gene: TRBJ2-7; V gene: TRBV7-2
CDR3 protein: CASSPVGQADSNQPQHF; J gene: TRBJ1-5; V gene: TRBV21-1
CDR3 protein: CASSVRQGQGVGSPLHF; J gene: TRBJ1-6; V gene: TRBV9
CDR3 protein: CASSVRQGSGTEAFF; J gene: TRBJ1-1; V gene: TRBV5-1
CDR3 protein: CASSQPLGGDGYTF; J gene: TRBJ1-2; V gene: TRBV4-1
CDR3 protein: CASRGQGDTEAFF; J gene: TRBJ1-1; V gene: TRBV6-5
CDR3 protein: CASSLVTSGNNEQFF; J gene: TRBJ2-1; V gene: TRBV11-3
CDR3 protein: CASTPRPGQSKAFF; J gene: TRBJ1-1; V gene: TRBV6-5
CDR3 protein: CASSVGDSIQETQYF; J gene: TRBJ2-5; V gene: TRBV9
CDR3 protein: CASNLGGAGSVGYTF; J gene: TRBJ1-2; V gene: TRBV28
CDR3 protein: CAWSVQPNYGYTF; J gene: TRBJ1-2; V gene: TRBV30
CDR3 protein: CASSLLTEAFF; J gene: TRBJ1-1; V gene: TRBV11-2
CDR3 protein: CASSAVGQGRGRTFF; J gene: TRBJ1-1; V gene: TRBV2
CDR3 protein: CASSRGGEQETQYF; J gene: TRBJ2-5; V gene: TRBV5-1
CDR3 protein: CSVQETGDTEAFF; J gene: TRBJ1-1; V gene: TRBV29-1
CDR3 protein: CAISDPGLAGGNEQFF; J gene: TRBJ2-1; V gene: TRBV10-3
CDR3 protein: CASSTCWGGAGVCAKNIQYF; J gene: TRBJ2-4; V gene: TRBV21-1
CDR3 protein: CASRREGTEAFF; J gene: TRBJ1-1; V gene: TRBV5-1
CDR3 protein: CASSSLAGELFF; J gene: TRBJ2-2; V gene: TRBV9
CDR3 protein: CATSRELTGGDGYTF; J gene: TRBJ1-2; V gene: TRBV15
CDR3 protein: CASSMGLGQRTDTQYF; J gene: TRBJ2-3; V gene: TRBV28
CDR3 protein: CASSGGQGPYEQYF; J gene: TRBJ2-7; V gene: TRBV6-6
CDR3 protein: CASSSSPLLQGLSSYNEQFF; J gene: TRBJ2-1; V gene: TRBV27
CDR3 protein: CATKRQEWGYGYTF; J gene: TRBJ1-2; V gene: TRBV19
CDR3 protein: CASSEYKDRVGQYF; J gene: TRBJ2-3; V gene: TRBV25-1